Listed below are T cell receptor beta chains from one sample, sequenced in a study of identical twins. TCRdb ran MiXCR on the 5' RACE reads and lists one entry per CDR3 protein. The top ten clones hold around 0.25% of a sample with 1.5 million to 2 million distinct CDR3 sequences, about 32% of them seen once. Input material: cord blood. Receptors originate from a newborn girl in good health. CDR3s include the opening cysteine and the closing phenylalanine or tryptophan. The D gene is left open where the match is weak. Clone size is shown for a subset of rows, as once, few, many or a class of expanded clone.

>-|TRBJ2-3|few|TRBV21-1
TGTGCCAGCAGCATAAGCGGGAGAAAAGAGACGCAGTATTTT
CASSISGRKETQYF
>-|TRBJ2-7|-|TRBV5-6
TGTGCCAGGAGTTCTACGAGGCTCGGGTACGAGCAGTACTTC
CARSSTRLGYEQYF
>TRBD2|TRBJ2-1|-|TRBV10-3
TGTGCCATCAGAGCGGGATCCCTCTACAATGAGCAGTTCTTC
CAIRAGSLYNEQFF
>TRBD2|TRBJ2-7|-|TRBV28
TGTGCCAGCAGTCCTTGGACTGGCGGGAGCAGATACGAGCAGTACTTC
CASSPWTGGSRYEQYF
>-|TRBJ2-3|few|TRBV12-3/TRBV12-4
TGTGCCAGCAGTTTTTTGGGGAAAGATACGCAGTATTTT
CASSFLGKDTQYF
>TRBD2|TRBJ2-3|few|TRBV20-1
TGCAGTGCAACAACTAGCGGGGGAGATACGCAGTATTTT
CSATTSGGDTQYF
>TRBD2|TRBJ2-5|few|TRBV27
TGTGCCAGCAACCTAGCGGGAGGGGTTGGGACCCAGTACTTC
CASNLAGGVGTQYF
>-|TRBJ1-2|few|TRBV18
TGTGCCAGCTCACTCCCTGACAGTTTCTATGGCTACACCTTC
CASSLPDSFYGYTF
>TRBD2|TRBJ2-7|-|TRBV3-1
TGTGCCAGCAGCCAAGATCAGCTACTAGCGGGGTCCTACAATGAGCAGTACTTC
CASSQDQLLAGSYNEQYF
>-|TRBJ1-1|once|TRBV20-1
TGCGGTGCGCCGACAGTGAACACTGAAGCTTTCTTT
CGAPTVNTEAFF
>TRBD1|TRBJ2-7|-|TRBV2
TGTGCCAGCAGCGTACAGGGGTTGAGCTCCTACGAGCAGTACTTC
CASSVQGLSSYEQYF
>-|TRBJ2-7|few|TRBV15
TGTGCCACCAGCAGCCTCAGTGGGGCCCTTTACGAGCAGTACTTC
CATSSLSGALYEQYF
>-|TRBJ2-5|many|TRBV10-3
TGTGCCATCAGTGAGGGACAACAAGAGACCCAGTACTTC
CAISEGQQETQYF
>TRBD2|TRBJ2-3|-|TRBV6-1
TGTGCCAGCAGCCTTAGCGGGAGGGAGACAGATACGCAGTATTTT
CASSLSGRETDTQYF
>-|TRBJ2-7|-|TRBV20-1
TGCAGTGCTAGTATAACCCCCGTGGGCGAGCAGTACTTC
CSASITPVGEQYF
>TRBD1|TRBJ1-6|-|TRBV15
TGTGCCACCAGCAGAGGATTAACAGGGGACTCCTATAATTCACCCCTCCACTTT
CATSRGLTGDSYNSPLHF
>-|TRBJ1-2|many|TRBV29-1
TGCAGCGTTGGCCAGGGTGGGAACTATGGCTACACCTTC
CSVGQGGNYGYTF
>-|TRBJ1-2|-|TRBV20-1
TGCAGTGCTAGAGAGATAGGGGCTAACTATGGCTACACCTTC
CSAREIGANYGYTF
>-|TRBJ1-2|-|TRBV3-1
TGTGCCAGCAGCCCGTCCAAGAACTATGGCTACACCTTC
CASSPSKNYGYTF
>-|TRBJ2-5|-|TRBV9
TGTGCCAGCAGCGTACCCCGCCTTAGGGCAGGACGGACCCAGTACTTC
CASSVPRLRAGRTQYF
>TRBD2|TRBJ2-1|-|TRBV5-1
TGCGCCAGCAGCTTTACATCGTGGAGCGGGAGGATCTACAATGAGCAGTTCTTC
CASSFTSWSGRIYNEQFF
>TRBD2|TRBJ2-1|few|TRBV2
TGTGCCAGCAGGGGGACTAGCGGGAGGACCTACAATGAGCAGTTCTTC
CASRGTSGRTYNEQFF
>TRBD1|TRBJ2-2|few|TRBV12-3/TRBV12-4
TGTGCCAGCAGTCCCCCCCCGGGACAGGGGTACACCGGGGAGCTGTTTTTT
CASSPPPGQGYTGELFF
>-|TRBJ1-5|few|TRBV12-3/TRBV12-4
TGTGCCAGCAGTACGGGGGCCCAAGGGCCCCAGCATTTT
CASSTGAQGPQHF
>-|TRBJ2-3|many|TRBV4-2
TGTGCCAGCAGCCAAGTTCAGGGAGCGCGCACAGATACGCAGTATTTT
CASSQVQGARTDTQYF
>-|TRBJ2-7|-|TRBV29-1
TGCAGCGTGGGCGGGCCTCGGTCCTACGAGCAGTACTTC
CSVGGPRSYEQYF
>-|TRBJ2-3|many|TRBV28
TGTGCCAGCAGTCTCGACAAAAACACAGATACGCAGTATTTT
CASSLDKNTDTQYF
>TRBD1|TRBJ1-6|few|TRBV20-1
TGCAGTGCTAGACAGGGGGGCGTGTTAGATTCACCCCTCCACTTT
CSARQGGVLDSPLHF
>-|TRBJ2-1|few|TRBV25-1
TGTGCCAGCAGTGAATATAGCGGACAAGACAATGAGCAGTTCTTC
CASSEYSGQDNEQFF
>-|TRBJ1-1|few|TRBV4-2
TGTGCCAGCAGCCCACCCGACCGGAACACTGAAGCTTTCTTT
CASSPPDRNTEAFF
>TRBD2|TRBJ2-3|-|TRBV12-3/TRBV12-4
TGTGCCAGCAGTTTAGAGGCTAGCGGGATGAGGGCCACAGATACGCAGTATTTT
CASSLEASGMRATDTQYF
>TRBD2|TRBJ2-7|few|TRBV5-1
TGCGCCAGCAGCTCAGGGACTAGCCGGTTCTACGAGCAGTACTTC
CASSSGTSRFYEQYF
>-|TRBJ2-2|once|TRBV2
TGTGCCAGCAGTGAGGGGGGCTTCACCGGGGAGCTGTTTTTT
CASSEGGFTGELFF
>TRBD2|TRBJ2-7|-|TRBV6-2/TRBV6-3
TGTGCCAGCAGTTGGGGACGAGCGGGACGATACGAGCAGTACTTC
CASSWGRAGRYEQYF
>TRBD2|TRBJ2-1|few|TRBV5-1
TGCGCCAGCAGCTTCAGGGCGGGGGGCAGCTCCTACAATGAGCAGTTCTTC
CASSFRAGGSSYNEQFF
>-|TRBJ2-1|-|TRBV7-2
TGTGCCAGCAGCTTAGCAATTAGTTTCAGCAATGAGCAGTTCTTC
CASSLAISFSNEQFF
>-|TRBJ1-2|-|TRBV28
TGTGCCAGCAGGGCAGGGAGGAGAATAGACTATGGCTACACCTTC
CASRAGRRIDYGYTF
>TRBD1|TRBJ2-7|few|TRBV5-1
TGCGCCAGCAGCTCTTGGACAGGGCCGATCGAGCAGTACTTC
CASSSWTGPIEQYF
>-|TRBJ2-7|many|TRBV6-2/TRBV6-3
TGTGCCAGCAGTTACCCCTCCTACGAGCAGTACTTC
CASSYPSYEQYF
>-|TRBJ2-3|-|TRBV12-3/TRBV12-4
TGTGCCAGCAGTCTTCGTTTGACGGGCGCAGATACGCAGTATTTT
CASSLRLTGADTQYF
>-|TRBJ2-3|-|TRBV7-6
TGTGCCAGCAGCTTGCCCAGACAGGGAGGCAACCCAGATACGCAGTATTTT
CASSLPRQGGNPDTQYF
>TRBD2|TRBJ2-3|few|TRBV5-1
TGCGCCAGCTTACGACTAGCTTATAGCACAGATACGCAGTATTTT
CASLRLAYSTDTQYF
>-|TRBJ1-2|-|TRBV12-3/TRBV12-4
TGTGCCAGCAGTCAAATGGACAGCTATGGCTACACCTTC
CASSQMDSYGYTF
>-|TRBJ1-5|few|TRBV20-1
TGCAGTGCTCCCTTCCGAACCCTCAGCGGTCAGCCCCAGCATTTT
CSAPFRTLSGQPQHF
>TRBD2|TRBJ2-5|few|TRBV7-2
TGTGCCAGCAGCTCCCTCGCCGGGACTAGCGGACAAGAGACCCAGTACTTC
CASSSLAGTSGQETQYF
>TRBD1|TRBJ1-2|few|TRBV29-1
TGCAGCGTTCGGGGACAGGGGGAAGGCTACACCTTC
CSVRGQGEGYTF
>TRBD1|TRBJ2-3|many|TRBV12-3/TRBV12-4
TGTGCCAGCAGTCCCGACAGGGGGGCTAGCACAGATACGCAGTATTTT
CASSPDRGASTDTQYF
>-|TRBJ1-1|-|TRBV28
TGTGCCCTGGGGAGGGGCACTGAAGCTTTCTTT
CALGRGTEAFF
>-|TRBJ1-1|-|TRBV5-1
TGCGCCAGCAGCTATAATGGGGTGAACACTGAAGCTTTCTTT
CASSYNGVNTEAFF
>-|TRBJ2-5|few|TRBV6-1
TGTGCCAGCAGTGAAGACAGAAAAGAGACCCAGTACTTC
CASSEDRKETQYF
>-|TRBJ2-7|many|TRBV4-2
TGTGCCAGCAGCCATCGGACCGCCTACGAGCAGTACTTC
CASSHRTAYEQYF